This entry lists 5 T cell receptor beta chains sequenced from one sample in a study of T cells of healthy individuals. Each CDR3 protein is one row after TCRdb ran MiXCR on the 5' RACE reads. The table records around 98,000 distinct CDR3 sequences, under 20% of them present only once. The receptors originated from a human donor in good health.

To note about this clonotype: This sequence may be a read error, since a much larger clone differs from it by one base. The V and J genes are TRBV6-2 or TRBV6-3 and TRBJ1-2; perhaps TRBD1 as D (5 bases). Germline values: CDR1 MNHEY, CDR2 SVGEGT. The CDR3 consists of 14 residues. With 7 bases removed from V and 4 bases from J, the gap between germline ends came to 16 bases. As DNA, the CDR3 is TGTGCCAGCACCCAACGGGGGGAAATCTATGGCTACACCTTC. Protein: CASTQRGEIYGYTF.

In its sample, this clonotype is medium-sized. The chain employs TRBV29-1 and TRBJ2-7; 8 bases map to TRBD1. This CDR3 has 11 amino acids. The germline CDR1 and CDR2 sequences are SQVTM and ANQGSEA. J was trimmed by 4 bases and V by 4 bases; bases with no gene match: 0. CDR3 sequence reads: CSVGTGYEQYF. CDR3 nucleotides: TGCAGCGTTGGGACAGGGTACGAGCAGTACTTC.

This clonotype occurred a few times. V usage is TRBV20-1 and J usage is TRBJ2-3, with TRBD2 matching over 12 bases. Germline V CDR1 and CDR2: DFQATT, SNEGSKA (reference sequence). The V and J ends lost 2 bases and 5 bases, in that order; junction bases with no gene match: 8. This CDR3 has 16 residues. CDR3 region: CSARTLAGGLGDTQYF. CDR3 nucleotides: TGCAGTGCTAGAACACTAGCGGGAGGACTGGGAGATACGCAGTATTTT.

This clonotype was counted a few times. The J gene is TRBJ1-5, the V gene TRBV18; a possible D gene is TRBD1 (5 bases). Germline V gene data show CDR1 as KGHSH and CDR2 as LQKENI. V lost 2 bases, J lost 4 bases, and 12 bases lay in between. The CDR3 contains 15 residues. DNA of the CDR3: TGTGCCAGCTCACCAAGTTCAGGGTCAAATCAGCCCCAGCATTTT. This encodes CASSPSSGSNQPQHF. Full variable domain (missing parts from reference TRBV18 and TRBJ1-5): NAGVMQNPRHLVRRRGQEARLRCSPMKGHSHVYWYRQLPEEGLKFMVYLQKENIIDESGMPKERFSAEFPKEGPSILRIQQVVRGDSAAYFCASSPSSGSNQPQHFGDGTRLSIL.

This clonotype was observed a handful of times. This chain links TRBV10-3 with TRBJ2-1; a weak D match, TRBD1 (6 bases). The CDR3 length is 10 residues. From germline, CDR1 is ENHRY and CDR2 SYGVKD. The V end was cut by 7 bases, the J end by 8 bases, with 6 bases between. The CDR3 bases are TGTGCCATCAAGGGGGATGAGCAGTTCTTC. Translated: CAIKGDEQFF.